This is a list of T cell receptor beta chains from one sample in a study of cytomegalovirus exposure and HLA in healthy donors. Clones were sequenced by immunoSEQ multiplex PCR, and TCRdb holds only the in-frame ones, with some missing. The sample comprises about 86,000 clones, approximately 74% of which are singletons, and 6.2% rests with the top ten. Material for sequencing was PBMCs. The source is a woman aged 50 to 65 in good health and CMV-seropositive. Each CDR3 is given with its conserved first and last residue. D genes are given only for firm matches. Clone size is given for some rows only: seen once, a few or many times, or a class if the clone is expanded.

TRBV9	-	TRBJ2-5	-	15	TGTGCCAGCAGCGTAGGACCAGGAGGTTTGGAGACCCAGTACTTC	CASSVGPGGLETQYF
TRBV18	-	TRBJ2-7	-	15	TGTGCCAGCTCACAAACAACAGGGCAAGTATACGAGCAGTACTTC	CASSQTTGQVYEQYF
TRBV14	-	TRBJ1-2	-	13	TGTGCCAGCAGCCAAGTCAGTGAGGCTGGCTACACCTTC	CASSQVSEAGYTF
TRBV6-1	-	TRBJ2-7	-	13	TGTGCCAGCAGTGCGACAGAAAACTACGAGCAGTACTTC	CASSATENYEQYF
TRBV6-7	TRBD1	TRBJ1-1	-	18	TGTGCCAGCCCCTCTCGGGGGACAGGGGGCGGGAAAAACACTGAAGCTTTCTTT	CASPSRGTGGGKNTEAFF
TRBV6-9	TRBD2	TRBJ2-1	few	15	TGTGCCAGCAGCCCAGCTAGCGGGAGGGCCATCAGGCGGTTCTTC	CASSPASGRAIRRFF
TRBV19	TRBD1	TRBJ2-2	-	17	TGTGCCAGTATCAATTGGCGGATGCAGGGGGCCGCCGGGGAGCTGTTTTTT	CASINWRMQGAAGELFF
TRBV28	TRBD1	TRBJ1-1	-	12	TGTGCCAGCAGTTTCCTCCAGGGGGCATCTTTCTTT	CASSFLQGASFF
TRBV5-4	TRBD1	TRBJ1-1	few	17	TGTGCCAGCAGCTTGGACGGGGGACAGGGCGGAAGCACTGAAGCTTTCTTT	CASSLDGGQGGSTEAFF
TRBV7-6	TRBD2	TRBJ2-1	-	16	TGTGCCAGCAGCTTATCCCGACTAGCGGAAAACAATGAGCAGTTCTTC	CASSLSRLAENNEQFF
TRBV5-1	-	TRBJ1-4	-	16	TGCGCCAGCAGCCGCGGGCAGCCCGCAACTAATGAAAAACTGTTTTTT	CASSRGQPATNEKLFF
TRBV28	TRBD2	TRBJ2-1	-	15	TGTGCCAGCAGTTTTCGGAGCGGGAGGGTGCATGAGCAGTTCTTC	CASSFRSGRVHEQFF
TRBV5-6	-	TRBJ2-7	few	17	TGTGCCAGCAGCTTGTACAGACTACTCGGGTTTTCCTACGAGCAGTACTTC	CASSLYRLLGFSYEQYF
TRBV27	-	TRBJ1-5	once	15	TGTGCCAGCAGTTTGGAGGGGCGAAGCTATCAGCCCCAGCATTTT	CASSLEGRSYQPQHF
TRBV25-1	-	TRBJ1-1	-	13	TGTGCCAGCAGTGCCAGCGCGAACACTGAAGCTTTCTTT	CASSASANTEAFF
TRBV4-2	-	TRBJ2-3	-	16	TGTGCCAGCAGCCCCGGCGGGGAACTGAGCACAGATACGCAGTATTTT	CASSPGGELSTDTQYF
TRBV7-2	TRBD2	TRBJ2-7	-	15	TGTGCCAGCAGCTGGCTAGCGGGGAGCTCCTACGAGCAGTACTTC	CASSWLAGSSYEQYF
TRBV2	-	TRBJ2-5	once	15	TGTGCCAGCAAATGGTCGGCTGTAGGGGTGGAGACCCAGTACTTC	CASKWSAVGVETQYF
TRBV21-1	-	TRBJ2-2	-	16	TGTGCCAGCAGCAAGGGACTAGCGGAGGACACCGGGGAGCTGTTTTTT	CASSKGLAEDTGELFF
TRBV5-4	-	TRBJ2-1	-	16	TGTGCCAGCAGCGCAGAGATCGGGTCAGCAATAAGTGAGCAGTTCTTC	CASSAEIGSAISEQFF
TRBV10-1	-	TRBJ1-6	-	13	TGCGCCAGCTCCCAGGACAATAATTCACCCCTCCACTTT	CASSQDNNSPLHF
TRBV4-1	TRBD2	TRBJ2-7	-	14	TGCGCCAGCAGCCAAGAGGGACTAGTTTCCGAGCAGTACTTC	CASSQEGLVSEQYF
TRBV7-8	TRBD2	TRBJ2-4	-	17	TGTGCCAGCAGCTTAGATGGGGGGGTCATAGCCAAAAACATTCAGTACTTC	CASSLDGGVIAKNIQYF
TRBV6-1	TRBD1	TRBJ2-7	-	15	TGTGCCAGCAGTCCGTTGACAGGGGGCTCCAACGAGCAGTACTTC	CASSPLTGGSNEQYF
TRBV11-2	TRBD2	TRBJ2-7	-	14	TGTGCCAGCAGCTTAGATAGGACTAGCTCCGAGCAGTACTTC	CASSLDRTSSEQYF
TRBV30	-	TRBJ1-2	-	10	TGTGCCTGGAAAGGGGAAGGCTACACCTTC	CAWKGEGYTF
TRBV6-5	-	TRBJ1-2	-	11	TGTGCCAGCCAGGGGCAGGGTGGCTACACCTTC	CASQGQGGYTF
TRBV7-6	TRBD1	TRBJ2-7	-	15	TGTGCCAGCAGCTCCGGGACAGGGGAGGTTTACGAGCAGTACTTC	CASSSGTGEVYEQYF
TRBV7-9	-	TRBJ2-5	-	11	TGTGCCAGCACCCGCCAAGAGACCCAGTACTTC	CASTRQETQYF
TRBV19	-	TRBJ2-5	-	15	TGTGCCAGTAGTATAGATAAAGGGACTGTCGAGACCCAGTACTTC	CASSIDKGTVETQYF
TRBV2	TRBD1	TRBJ1-1	-	13	TGTGCCAGCAAACAGGGGGCTCACACTGAAGCTTTCTTT	CASKQGAHTEAFF
TRBV2	-	TRBJ1-2	-	11	TGTGCCAGCATGGAGGGCGGTGGCTACACCTTC	CASMEGGGYTF
TRBV9	TRBD2	TRBJ2-1	-	15	TGTGCCAGCAGCCCTACGGGGGGGACCTACAATGAGCAGTTCTTC	CASSPTGGTYNEQFF
TRBV4-1	-	TRBJ1-2	-	14	TGCGCCAGCAGCGCAACCCTAACCCGGGATGGCTACACCTTC	CASSATLTRDGYTF
TRBV9	-	TRBJ1-2	-	14	TGTGCCAGCAACCCAACGACAGCTAACTATGGCTACACCTTC	CASNPTTANYGYTF
TRBV2	-	TRBJ2-5	-	12	TGTGCCAGCAGACAGGGTCCCGAGACCCAGTACTTC	CASRQGPETQYF
TRBV30	-	TRBJ2-7	-	13	TGTGCCTGGAGTGAACGGGGGGCGCGCGAGCAGTACTTC	CAWSERGAREQYF
TRBV10-2	TRBD1	TRBJ2-7	-	12	TGCGCCATCGGACAGGGGGTTTACGAGCAGTACTTC	CAIGQGVYEQYF
TRBV2	TRBD1	TRBJ1-1	once	16	TGTGCCAGCAGTCCCCAGCGGACAGGGACGGGCACTGAAGCTTTCTTT	CASSPQRTGTGTEAFF
TRBV5-8	TRBD1	TRBJ1-5	-	15	TGTGCCAGCAGCCGCGACAGGGGAAGCAATCAGCCCCAGCATTTT	CASSRDRGSNQPQHF
TRBV4-1	TRBD2	TRBJ2-3	-	17	TGCGCCAGCAGCCAACCGACTAGCGGGGGGCTGGTACATACGCAGTATTTT	CASSQPTSGGLVHTQYF
TRBV5-4	-	TRBJ1-1	-	14	TGTGCCAGCAGCTTGGTCGGTTTGAACACTGAAGCTTTCTTT	CASSLVGLNTEAFF
TRBV7-7	TRBD2	TRBJ2-3	-	18	TGTGCTAGCAGCTTAGAGGGGGTGGAGCGGGAGCTCACAGATACGCAGTATTTT	CASSLEGVERELTDTQYF
TRBV30	-	TRBJ2-1	-	14	TGTGCCTGGGATAGGGGGATCTCATACAATGAGCAGTTCTTC	CAWDRGISYNEQFF
TRBV27	-	TRBJ2-7	-	13	TGTGCCAGCAGGAAGGACAGTTCCTACGAGCAGTACTTC	CASRKDSSYEQYF